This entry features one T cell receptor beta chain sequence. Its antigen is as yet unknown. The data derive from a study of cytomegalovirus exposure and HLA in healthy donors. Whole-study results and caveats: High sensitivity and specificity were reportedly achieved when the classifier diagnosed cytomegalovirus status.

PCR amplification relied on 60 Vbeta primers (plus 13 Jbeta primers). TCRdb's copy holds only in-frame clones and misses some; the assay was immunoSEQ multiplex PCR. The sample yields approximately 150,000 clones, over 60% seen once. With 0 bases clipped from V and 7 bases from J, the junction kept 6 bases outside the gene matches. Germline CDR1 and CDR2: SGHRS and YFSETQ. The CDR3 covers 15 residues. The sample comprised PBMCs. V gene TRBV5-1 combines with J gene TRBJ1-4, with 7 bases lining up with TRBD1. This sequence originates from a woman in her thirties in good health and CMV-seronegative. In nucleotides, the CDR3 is TGCGCCAGCAGCTTGGATGCAGGGGGTTTTGAAAAACTGTTTTTT. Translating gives CASSLDAGGFEKLFF. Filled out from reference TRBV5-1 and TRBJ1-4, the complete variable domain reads KAGVTQTPRYLIKTRGQQVTLSCSPISGHRSVSWYQQTPGQGLQFLFEYFSETQRNKGNFPGRFSGRQFSNSRSEMNVSTLELGDSALYLCASSLDAGGFEKLFFGSGTQLSVL.